The 8 T cell receptor beta chains below come from one sample, sequenced in a study of a mutant IDH1 vaccine in newly diagnosed glioma. Time point defined: week 5, during vaccination. Each vaccine dose was 300 ug of mutant IDH1 20-mer peptide, with topical imiquimod. The antigens of these receptors remain unknown. Using immunoSEQ multiplex PCR, the repertoire was profiled, and TCRdb retains in-frame clones only, with some absent. Here the sample spans tens of thousands of clones, roughly nine tenths being singletons. This specimen was PBMCs, taken from a glioma patient whose treatment included an IDH1 peptide vaccine. The receptors stem from a woman in her 50s with glioma.

This chain links TRBV2 with TRBJ2-3, with 10 nucleotides matching TRBD2. The CDR3 extends over 14 amino acids. V shed 5 bases and J 6 bases; nucleotides not matched to a gene: 5. Germline V gives CDR1 SNHLY, CDR2 FYNNEI. The CDR3 nucleotides are TGTGCCAGCAGTAGACTAGCGGGTCAGGATACGCAGTATTTT. Its translation is CASSRLAGQDTQYF.

V gene TRBV5-1 combines with J gene TRBJ2-3; D gene uncertain. The V end lost 0 bases, the J end lost 0 bases, and 2 bases lay between the germline ends. The CDR3 runs 13 residues. Germline V gene sequence: CDR1 SGHRS, CDR2 YFSETQ. In nucleotides, the CDR3 is TGCGCCAGCAGCTTGGAAAGCACAGATACGCAGTATTTT. Protein: CASSLESTDTQYF.

This CDR3 reads CASSSGSRPAGANVLTF. As DNA, the CDR3 is TGTGCCAGCAGTTCCGGTAGTCGGCCGGCTGGGGCCAACGTCCTGACTTTC. The chain joins TRBV28 to TRBJ2-6; D is ambiguous. From germline, CDR1 is MDHEN and CDR2 SYDVKM. Trimming shortened V by 4 bases and J by 2 bases, and 15 bases separated the two germline ends. CDR3 length: 17 amino acids.

CDR3 nucleotide sequence: TGTGCCACCAGCAGAGATCGTCTGGACTACGAGCAGTACTTC. It translates to CATSRDRLDYEQYF. The chain is built from TRBV15 and TRBJ2-5; D call uncertain. The tail of the sequence fits TRBJ2-7 better, so the J call may be wrong. The CDR3 has 14 amino acids. In germline, CDR1 is LNHNV, CDR2 YYDKDF (reference sequence).

The rearrangement joins TRBV7-9 to TRBJ1-6; perhaps TRBD1 as D (6 bases). The CDR3 consists of 13 residues. V was shortened by 5 bases and J by 8 bases, with 10 bases between the two germline ends. CDR1 is SEHNR, CDR2 FQNEAQ, per germline (reference sequence). The CDR3 reads CASSLHRDSPLHF. The CDR3 coding sequence is TGTGCCAGCAGCCTTCACAGGGATTCACCCCTCCACTTT. The full variable domain, in which reference TRBV7-9 and TRBJ1-6 provide the parts outside the CDR3, is DTGVSQNPRHKITKRGQNVTFRCDPISEHNRLYWYRQTLGQGPEFLTYFQNEAQLEKSRLLSDRFSAERPKGSFSTLEIQRTEQGDSAMYLCASSLHRDSPLHFGNGTRLTVT.

The CDR3 nucleotides read TGCGCCAGCAGCCACCCGATCAGGGGACAGACCTCCTACGAGCAGTACTTC. Protein: CASSHPIRGQTSYEQYF. The J gene is TRBJ2-7, the V gene TRBV4-1; the match to TRBD1 covers 7 bases. The germline gives CDR1 MGHRA, CDR2 YSYEKL. Trimming cost V 3 bases and J 0 bases; bases outside gene matches: 11. The CDR3 extends over 17 amino acids.

This clone was seen more than once but under ten times. The rearrangement links TRBV5-5 to TRBJ1-1; D uncertain. The CDR3 contains 13 residues. The germline V gene has CDR1 SGHKS and CDR2 YYEKEE (reference sequence). V dropped 4 bases and J dropped 4 bases, with 11 bases sitting between them. CDR3 sequence reads: CASSTVRATEAFF. The DNA of the CDR3 is TGTGCCAGCAGCACAGTCCGGGCCACTGAAGCTTTCTTT.

This chain links TRBV19 with TRBJ2-1; possibly TRBD1 or TRBD2 for D (5 bases each). There are 16 residues in the CDR3. V gave up 3 bases and J gave up 0 bases, with 12 bases separating them. The V gene's germline CDR1 is LNHDA and CDR2 SQIVND (reference sequence). The CDR3 here is CASSMEGTASYNEQFF. The CDR3 DNA follows: TGTGCCAGTAGTATGGAAGGGACGGCCTCCTACAATGAGCAGTTCTTC.